This TCR beta chain was sequenced for a study of cytomegalovirus exposure and HLA in healthy donors. Study outcomes and limitations: Segments of the TCR beta V type were, in most cases, productive about 87% or about 30% of the time in an earlier analysis. A later look showed TCR association rates differing by HLA locus, highest for DRB1 and lowest for HLA-C.

CDR1 is SEHNR and CDR2 is FQNEAQ in the germline V gene (reference sequence). The V end lost 2 bases, the J end lost 7 bases, and 21 bases lay between the germline ends. This CDR3 has 16 amino acids. With 60 Vbeta and 13 Jbeta primers, the PCR was carried out. TCRdb's table, derived via immunoSEQ multiplex PCR, lists solely in-frame clones and lacks some. The sample yields over 150,000 clones, more than 80% seen once. With respect to this clone: The antigen is undetermined.

The TCR sequence derives from a young man in good health and CMV-seronegative. Input material: PBMCs. The rearrangement uses TRBV7-9 and TRBJ2-7, with D maybe TRBD2 (6 bases). CDR3 in DNA: TGTGCCAGCAGCTTACCCACCCGCGGGGCTGAAGAAGAGCAGTACTTC. Amino acids: CASSLPTRGAEEEQYF.